This T cell receptor beta chain was identified in a study of T cell repertoires in cytomegalovirus infection. Study summary: Recently identified HLA-C-restricted CMV epitopes and well-studied HLA-B-restricted CMV epitopes were used by the study. Indicated by public TCR beta signatures were CMV infection and matching HLA type.

The CDR3 loop spans 15 amino acids. V shed 4 bases and J 1 base; nucleotides not matched to a gene: 5. In germline, CDR1 is LNHNV, CDR2 YYDKDF (reference sequence). TCRdb processed the reads anew with MiXCR; each CDR3 protein has one entry. The sample shows some 350,000 distinct CDR3 sequences, roughly 36% of them seen only once. Concerning this clonotype: The antigen is undetermined.

Sample: cultured PBMCs, taken from culture after CMV antigen stimulation. The J gene is TRBJ2-5, the V gene TRBV15, with 8 bases fitting TRBD1. This TCR came from a human donor in good health (CMV status not recorded). Some clones in this sample may be carry-over from other donors' samples. Written as DNA, the CDR3 is TGTGCCACCAGCATAGACAGGGGACTCCAAGAGACCCAGTACTTC. Translated, it gives CATSIDRGLQETQYF.